Only a few counts were recorded for the clone carrying this T cell receptor (beta chain). This entry belongs to a study of blood T cell repertoires in COVID-19. Whole-study context: Sites across the United States, Italy and Spain contributed samples from acute and convalescent COVID-19. T cells, B-cell-depleted T cells, or PBMCs provided the cDNA or gDNA that served as material.

Original handling: From reference gene primer amplification, estimates of nucleated cell counts were derived. Sequencing used immunoSEQ multiplex PCR; TCRdb keeps in-frame clones, though not all of them. That table supplies the V and J calls and clone size; D and trimming were determined from the DNA. The table records 75,000 to 100,000 clones, about four fifths of them present only once. The sequenced sample consisted of peripheral blood. The TCR originated in a man between 65 and 85 years old with acute or convalescent COVID-19.

CDR3 nucleotide sequence: TGTGCCAGCAGGAGGGACATCAATGAAAAACTGTTTTTT. Amino acids: CASRRDINEKLFF. The chain combines TRBV2 with TRBJ1-4; perhaps TRBD1 as D (6 bases). CDR3 length equals 13 residues. Germline V gene lookup returns CDR1 SNHLY and CDR2 FYNNEI. V was cut by 6 bases and J by 5 bases, with 10 bases left in between.